Following are 5 T cell receptor beta chains from one sample sequenced in a study of OX40 agonist ivuxolimab in advanced cancers. Measured with immunoSEQ multiplex PCR; TCRdb has only the in-frame clones, and not every one. Of some 95,000 clones in the sample, about 85% were seen once. Specimen: CD4+ or CD8+ T cells sorted from blood, collected in a trial of the OX40 agonist ivuxolimab. The receptors were gathered from an adult with an advanced solid tumor such as melanoma, head and neck, liver or kidney cancer.

V and J are TRBV11-2 and TRBJ2-7, with D perhaps being TRBD1 or TRBD2 (5 bases each). The germline V and J ends were trimmed by 1 base and 3 bases, with 16 bases remaining between them. Germline V gene sequence: CDR1 SGHAT, CDR2 FQNNGV. The CDR3 contains 16 residues. CDR3 sequence reads: CASSLALAGGGYEQYF. For the CDR3, the DNA is TGTGCCAGCAGCTTAGCTCTCGCGGGTGGGGGCTACGAGCAGTACTTC.

The chain couples TRBV11-2 to TRBJ2-1; D call uncertain. This CDR3 is built from 12 residues. The germline gives CDR1 SGHAT, CDR2 FQNNGV. The germline V and J ends were trimmed by 2 bases and 9 bases, with 8 bases remaining between them. CDR3: CASSLNRGEQFF. The CDR3 nucleotides read TGTGCCAGCAGCTTAAATCGCGGTGAGCAGTTCTTC.

The chain uses TRBV5-1 and TRBJ2-1; 7 nucleotides align to TRBD1. The germline CDR1 and CDR2 sequences are SGHRS and YFSETQ. The CDR3 contains 15 residues. Unmatched junction bases numbered 4, after V lost 1 base and J lost 3 bases. The CDR3 nucleotides are TGCGCCAGCAGCTTGTCGCAGGGGGTCTACAATGAGCAGTTCTTC. It specifies CASSLSQGVYNEQFF.

The rearrangement joins TRBV28 to TRBJ2-7, with D hard to call. The CDR3 runs to 13 residues. V gave up 3 bases and J gave up 7 bases, with 13 bases separating them. CDR1 and CDR2 from the germline V gene are MDHEN and SYDVKM. CDR3 sequence (DNA): TGTGCCAGCAGTTTGCAGGCCCTAAGGGAGCAGTACTTC. This translates into CASSLQALREQYF.

The chain employs TRBV6-1 and TRBJ2-1, with 10 positions matching TRBD2. Looked up from germline, CDR1 is MNHNS and CDR2 is SASEGT. The CDR3 loop spans 16 amino acids. The V gene end was trimmed by 2 bases and the J gene end by 6 bases; junction bases not matched to a gene: 7. CDR3 residues: CASSERRLAGVNEQFF. As DNA, the CDR3 is TGTGCCAGCAGTGAAAGGAGGCTAGCGGGAGTCAATGAGCAGTTCTTC.